Following are 30 T cell receptor beta chains from one sample sequenced in a study of T-cell reconstitution after alpha-beta-depleted transplantation in children. Using unique molecular identifiers, the investigators prepared the TCRbeta library. TCRdb re-called the PCR reads with MiXCR, one entry per CDR3 protein. Counted here are about 600,000 distinct CDR3 sequences, about 10% occurring once; the ten biggest clones make up less than 5%. This specimen was PBMCs from the stem cell graft donor, taken from the stem cell graft. These receptors were collected from a human donor who donated a stem cell graft to a child with acute myeloid leukemia.

This chain joins TRBV5-1 and TRBJ2-1; 10 bases agree with TRBD1. Looked up from germline, CDR1 is SGHRS and CDR2 is YFSETQ. Trimming at V came to 0 bases and at J to 3 bases, leaving 12 bases not matched to a gene. This CDR3 is built from 19 residues. CDR3 sequence: CASSLEWGTGVLSYNEQFF. The DNA for the CDR3 is TGCGCCAGCAGCTTGGAGTGGGGGACAGGGGTCCTGAGCTACAATGAGCAGTTCTTC.

In its sample, this clonotype was seen many times. The chain is built from TRBV6-2 or TRBV6-3 and TRBJ2-7; TRBD1 aligns across 12 bases. Looked up from germline, CDR1 is MNHEY and CDR2 is SVGEGT. The V and J ends lost 5 bases and 5 bases, in that order; junction bases with no gene match: 10. This CDR3 region has 16 residues. The CDR3 sequence is CASSPFSGTGGDEQYF. The CDR3 DNA sequence: TGTGCCAGCAGTCCCTTCTCCGGGACAGGGGGCGACGAGCAGTACTTC.

This clonotype was observed a few times. The chain is built from TRBV6-2 or TRBV6-3 and TRBJ2-7, with no clear D. The germline gives CDR1 MNHEY, CDR2 SVGEGT. The CDR3 length is 15 residues. The V and J ends lost 0 bases and 2 bases respectively, with 11 bases between them. The CDR3 region is CASSYSSTLTYEQYF. The CDR3 DNA reads as TGTGCCAGCAGTTACTCGAGTACGTTAACCTACGAGCAGTACTTC.

The V call is TRBV12-3 or TRBV12-4, the J call TRBJ1-5; tentatively, D is TRBD1 (6 bases). This CDR3 has 15 residues. With 3 bases removed from V and 5 bases from J, the gap between germline ends came to 14 bases. The CDR3 spells CASSLTGGKYQPQHF. The DNA for the CDR3 is TGTGCCAGCAGTTTGACAGGAGGTAAATATCAGCCCCAGCATTTT.

CDR3 loop: CASSQDGRRETQYF. Written as DNA, the CDR3 is TGTGCCAGCAGCCAGGACGGGAGAAGAGAGACCCAGTACTTC. The chain employs TRBV3-1 and TRBJ2-5; D possibly corresponds to TRBD2 (6 bases). Germline V CDR1 and CDR2: LGHDT, YNNKEL (reference sequence). The CDR3 is 14 residues long. Trimming shortened V by 3 bases and J by 4 bases, and 12 bases separated the two germline ends.

This clonotype has just a few counts. V gene TRBV7-6 combines with J gene TRBJ2-1; the match to TRBD2 covers 9 bases. Germline V gene sequence: CDR1 SGHVS, CDR2 FNYEAQ. The V and J ends lost 5 bases and 9 bases, in that order; junction bases with no gene match: 8. The CDR3 runs 14 residues. DNA for the CDR3: TGTGCCAGCAGCGCGGGGGGGCTGATGGGTGAGCAGTTCTTC. It is translated as CASSAGGLMGEQFF.

The rearrangement joins TRBV2 to TRBJ2-2, with D perhaps TRBD1 or TRBD2 (5 bases each). The germline CDR1 and CDR2 sequences are SNHLY and FYNNEI. V shed 9 bases and J shed 6 bases, with 14 bases lying between them. The CDR3 is made up of 13 amino acids. CDR3 sequence (DNA): TGTGCCAGTAGGGACCTGCCCTCCGGGGAGCTGTTTTTT. Translated, it gives CASRDLPSGELFF.

The DNA of the CDR3 is TGTGCCATTGCCGGGACTAGCGTCTACGAGCAGTACTTC. Amino acids: CAIAGTSVYEQYF. J is TRBJ2-7 and V is TRBV10-3; 10 bases agree with TRBD2. The V segment lost 9 bases and the J segment 3 bases; nucleotides outside the gene matches: 5. From germline, CDR1 is ENHRY and CDR2 SYGVKD. The CDR3 is 13 residues long.

The chain joins TRBV3-1 to TRBJ2-3, with D perhaps assigned TRBD1 or TRBD2 (5 bases each). CDR3 size: 14 residues. Germline V CDR1 and CDR2: LGHDT, YNNKEL (reference sequence). V lost 1 base to trimming and J lost 2 bases, with 7 bases between them. The DNA of the CDR3 is TGTGCCAGCAGCCAAGCGGGGACCACAGATACGCAGTATTTT. This encodes CASSQAGTTDTQYF.

The V and J genes are TRBV18 and TRBJ2-7, with 11 bases identical to TRBD1. With V trimmed by 6 bases and J by 7 bases, 8 bases remained unmatched. There are 14 residues in the CDR3. Germline CDR1 is KGHSH and CDR2 is LQKENI. This chain's CDR3 is CASSRGQGAWEQYF. CDR3 DNA: TGTGCCAGCTCCCGCGGACAGGGGGCTTGGGAGCAGTACTTC.

This clonotype was counted ten times or more. V is TRBV6-2 or TRBV6-3 and J is TRBJ2-7; D is possibly TRBD1 (5 bases). Trimming took 7 bases from V and 2 from J, leaving 15 bases between them. CDR1 is MNHEY and CDR2 is SVGEGT in the germline V gene. The CDR3 covers 14 residues. The CDR3 DNA reads TGTGCCAGCACCAAGTGGCAGGGAACCTACGAGCAGTACTTC. As protein: CASTKWQGTYEQYF.

The chain is built from TRBV6-5 and TRBJ1-2; 7 nucleotides match TRBD1. The CDR3 consists of 14 residues. Germline CDR1 is MNHEY and CDR2 is SVGAGI. Unmatched junction bases numbered 5, after V lost 2 bases and J lost 5 bases. The CDR3 DNA reads TGTGCCAGCAGTTACGGACAGGCGCTATATGGCTACACCTTC. Protein: CASSYGQALYGYTF.

A remark on this clonotype: A read error is possible here, since a much larger clone lies one base away. CDR3: CASSQGRNTVAFF. For the CDR3, the DNA is TGTGCCAGCAGCCAAGGAAGGAACACTGTAGCTTTCTTT. The chain carries TRBV3-1 and TRBJ1-1; the D is unclear. The CDR3 is made up of 13 amino acids. CDR1 and CDR2 from the germline V gene are LGHDT and YNNKEL (reference sequence).

The chain has TRBV18 and TRBJ2-5; 8 bases line up with TRBD1. Trimming took 3 bases from V and 5 from J; bases not matched to a gene: 11. In germline, CDR1 is KGHSH, CDR2 LQKENI. The CDR3 is made up of 16 amino acids. The CDR3 loop is CASSPNDRGRGETQYF. CDR3 in DNA: TGTGCCAGCTCACCTAACGACAGGGGACGAGGGGAGACCCAGTACTTC.

This clonotype was seen many times. The chain carries TRBV27 and TRBJ1-4; no clear D gene. The length of the CDR3 is 14 residues. The V end was cut by 6 bases, the J end by 8 bases, with 16 bases between. The germline V gene encodes CDR1 MNHEY and CDR2 SMNVEV (reference sequence). The DNA of the CDR3 is TGTGCCAGCAGGGAGGGAGTTGAGCGAGAAAAACTGTTTTTT. This encodes CASREGVEREKLFF.

The chain carries TRBV5-1 and TRBJ2-7; tentatively, D is TRBD1 (6 bases). Germline lookup yields CDR1 SGHRS and CDR2 YFSETQ. Trimming took 0 bases from V and 5 from J, leaving 15 bases between them. The CDR3 length is 15 residues. The CDR3 here is CASSLVGQGPNEQYF. The DNA of the CDR3 is TGCGCCAGCAGCTTGGTGGGACAAGGTCCTAACGAGCAGTACTTC.

This clonotype was found a few times. This chain connects TRBV12-3 or TRBV12-4 to TRBJ1-1; D is perhaps TRBD1 (5 bases). The V and J ends lost 5 bases and 5 bases respectively, with 15 bases between them. The CDR3 consists of 14 residues. CDR3: CASSPGAPRTEAFF. CDR3 DNA sequence: TGTGCCAGCAGTCCTGGGGCGCCGAGGACTGAAGCTTTCTTT.

This clonotype was counted a few times. The chain is built from TRBV7-2 and TRBJ2-5, with D possibly being TRBD2 (6 bases). V shed 5 bases and J shed 6 bases, with 22 bases lying between them. The CDR3 consists of 16 residues. Germline CDR1 reads SGHTA; CDR2 reads FQGNSA. DNA for the CDR3: TGTGCCAGCAGCCAGACCATGGACGGAGGGAGAAAGACCCAGTACTTC. It codes for CASSQTMDGGRKTQYF.

The CDR3, as DNA: TGCAGCGAGTGGACCGGAGGAGATACGCAGTATTTT. As protein: CSEWTGGDTQYF. The chain employs TRBV29-1 and TRBJ2-3; D perhaps matches TRBD2 (5 bases). V lost 7 bases to trimming and J lost 5 bases, with 13 bases between them. Germline assignment: CDR1 SQVTM and CDR2 ANQGSEA. This CDR3 has 12 amino acids.

The chain combines TRBV20-1 with TRBJ2-1; the match to TRBD2 covers 7 bases. V was pared by 2 bases and J by 6 bases, with 13 bases of the junction left unmatched. CDR1 and CDR2 from the germline V gene are DFQATT and SNEGSKA (reference sequence). CDR3 length equals 16 residues. The CDR3 region is CSARSPGLRRGNEQFF. The CDR3 region has the DNA TGCAGTGCTAGATCCCCGGGACTACGGAGGGGCAATGAGCAGTTCTTC.

This clonotype has ten or more counts. The chain is built from TRBV5-1 and TRBJ2-3; 7 nucleotides match TRBD2. This CDR3 spans 13 amino acids. Per germline, CDR1 SGHRS and CDR2 YFSETQ. J lost 4 bases, V lost 2 bases, and 1 base had no gene match. The chain's CDR3 is CASSFGLADTQYF. The CDR3 nucleotides read TGCGCCAGCAGCTTCGGACTAGCAGATACGCAGTATTTT.

This clonotype was observed a few times. The genes are TRBV7-2 and TRBJ2-7; 13 bases match TRBD2. The CDR3 is 14 residues long. Germline trimming cut 4 bases from V and 6 bases from J; bases unmatched to any gene: 3. The germline gives CDR1 SGHTA, CDR2 FQGNSA. The CDR3 reads CASSSGTSGAEQYF. In nucleotides, the CDR3 is TGTGCCAGCAGCTCCGGGACTAGCGGGGCCGAGCAGTACTTC.

This chain links TRBV20-1 with TRBJ2-5, with a weak D call TRBD1 (5 bases). CDR3 length: 12 amino acids. V lost 6 bases and J lost 5, with 13 bases in between. The germline gives CDR1 DFQATT, CDR2 SNEGSKA (reference sequence). The CDR3 region is CSARRDFETQYF. In DNA form, the CDR3 reads TGCAGTGCCCGCAGGGATTTCGAGACCCAGTACTTC.

This clonotype was seen more than once but under ten times. CDR3 sequence (DNA): TGTGCCAGCAGCTCGGTCCTAGCGGGGATCTCCTACGAGCAGTACTTC. It encodes CASSSVLAGISYEQYF. The chain uses TRBV7-2 and TRBJ2-7, with 9 bases fitting TRBD2. This CDR3 region has 16 residues. Trimming removed 4 bases from V and 0 bases from J; junction bases left unmatched: 7. From germline, CDR1 is SGHTA and CDR2 FQGNSA.

The table lists this clonotype with many counts. This chain uses TRBV2 with TRBJ2-5; D uncertain. The length of the CDR3 is 15 residues. V shed 3 bases and J shed 3 bases, with 14 bases lying between them. Germline values: CDR1 SNHLY, CDR2 FYNNEI. The CDR3 sequence: CASSDAKLAKETQYF. The CDR3 DNA reads TGTGCCAGCAGTGATGCGAAACTTGCCAAAGAGACCCAGTACTTC. Combining the CDR3 with reference TRBV2 and TRBJ2-5 gives the whole variable domain EPEVTQTPSHQVTQMGQEVILRCVPISNHLYFYWYRQILGQKVEFLVSFYNNEISEKSEIFDDQFSVERPDGSNFTLKIRSTKLEDSAMYFCASSDAKLAKETQYFGPGTRLLVL.

The chain couples TRBV28 to TRBJ2-7; no clear D gene. Deletions cut 3 bases from V and 1 base from J, with 10 bases between. Germline CDR1 and CDR2: MDHEN and SYDVKM. This CDR3 spans 14 amino acids. CDR3 DNA: TGTGCCAGCAGTTTTTACGGGCCTTCCTACGAGCAGTACTTC. Amino acid sequence: CASSFYGPSYEQYF.

This clonotype showed up just a few times. This chain connects TRBV15 to TRBJ2-7, with D unclear. V dropped 0 bases and J dropped 2 bases, with 8 bases sitting between them. CDR1 and CDR2 from the germline V gene are LNHNV and YYDKDF (reference sequence). The CDR3 runs to 14 residues. CDR3 region: CATSREAFAYEQYF. The CDR3 nucleotides are TGTGCCACCAGCAGAGAGGCTTTTGCCTACGAGCAGTACTTC.

This chain links TRBV5-1 with TRBJ1-5; D gene ambiguous. Germline lookup yields CDR1 SGHRS and CDR2 YFSETQ. The CDR3 contains 15 residues. The ends were cut back, 4 bases at V and 6 bases at J, with 17 bases in the middle. The CDR3 is CASSLDGQVRQPQHF. The CDR3 DNA follows: TGCGCCAGCAGCCTGGACGGGCAGGTTCGTCAGCCCCAGCATTTT.

The sample holds many counts of this clonotype. The rearrangement uses TRBV5-1 and TRBJ2-7; the match to TRBD1 covers 12 bases. The germline CDR1 and CDR2 sequences are SGHRS and YFSETQ. This CDR3 has 15 amino acids. The V gene end was trimmed by 5 bases and the J gene end by 2 bases; junction bases not matched to a gene: 5. CDR3 amino acids: CASRSGTGGTYEQYF. CDR3 nucleotide sequence: TGCGCCAGCAGATCCGGGACAGGGGGCACCTACGAGCAGTACTTC.

This clonotype was observed at least ten times. This chain links TRBV20-1 with TRBJ1-2; the D gene is possibly TRBD1 (5 bases). The CDR3 consists of 13 residues. V lost 1 base and J lost 4, with 10 bases in between. CDR1 is DFQATT, CDR2 SNEGSKA, per germline (reference sequence). In nucleotides, the CDR3 is TGCAGTGCTAGAGTGGGACGTTCCTATGGCTACACCTTC. This encodes CSARVGRSYGYTF.